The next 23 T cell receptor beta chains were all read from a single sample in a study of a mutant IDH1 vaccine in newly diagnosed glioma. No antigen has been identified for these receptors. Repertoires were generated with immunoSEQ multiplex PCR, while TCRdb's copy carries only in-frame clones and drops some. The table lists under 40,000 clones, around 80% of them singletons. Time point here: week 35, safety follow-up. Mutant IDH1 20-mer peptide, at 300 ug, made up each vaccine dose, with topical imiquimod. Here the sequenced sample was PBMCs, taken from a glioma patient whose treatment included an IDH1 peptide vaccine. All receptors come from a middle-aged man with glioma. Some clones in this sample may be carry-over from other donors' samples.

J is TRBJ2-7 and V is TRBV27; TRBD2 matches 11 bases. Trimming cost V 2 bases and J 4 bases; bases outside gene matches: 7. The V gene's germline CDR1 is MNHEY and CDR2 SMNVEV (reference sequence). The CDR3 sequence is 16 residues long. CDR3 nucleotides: TGTGCCAGCAGTTTACGGACGCCTAGCGGGGGGTACGAGCAGTACTTC. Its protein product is CASSLRTPSGGYEQYF.

The CDR3 loop is CASSQDPDRDYGYTF. CDR3 nucleotide sequence: TGCGCCAGCAGCCAAGATCCCGACAGAGATTATGGCTACACCTTC. The chain carries TRBV4-1 and TRBJ1-2, with a weak D call TRBD1 (5 bases). The ends were cut back, 0 bases at V and 5 bases at J, with 13 bases in the middle. Germline values: CDR1 MGHRA, CDR2 YSYEKL. The CDR3 loop spans 15 amino acids.

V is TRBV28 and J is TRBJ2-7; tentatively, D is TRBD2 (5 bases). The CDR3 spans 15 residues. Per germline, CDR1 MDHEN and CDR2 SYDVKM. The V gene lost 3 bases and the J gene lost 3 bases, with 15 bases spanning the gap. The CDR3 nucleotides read TGTGCCAGCAGTTTTTTGGGATCGGGGAGCTACGAGCAGTACTTC. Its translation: CASSFLGSGSYEQYF. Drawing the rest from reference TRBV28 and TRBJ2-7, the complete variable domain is DVKVTQSSRYLVKRTGEKVFLECVQDMDHENMFWYRQDPGLGLRLIYFSYDVKMKEKGDIPEGYSVSREKKERFSLILESASTNQTSMYLCASSFLGSGSYEQYFGPGTRLTVT.

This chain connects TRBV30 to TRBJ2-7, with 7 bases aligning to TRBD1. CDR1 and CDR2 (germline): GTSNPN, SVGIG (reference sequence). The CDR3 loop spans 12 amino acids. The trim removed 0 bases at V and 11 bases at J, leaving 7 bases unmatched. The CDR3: CAWSVGGDREYF. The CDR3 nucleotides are TGTGCCTGGAGTGTTGGGGGAGACAGGGAGTACTTC.

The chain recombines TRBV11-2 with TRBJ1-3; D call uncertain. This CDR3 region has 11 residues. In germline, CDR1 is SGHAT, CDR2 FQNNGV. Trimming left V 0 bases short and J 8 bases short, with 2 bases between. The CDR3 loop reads CASSLEDTIYF. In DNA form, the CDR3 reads TGTGCCAGCAGCTTAGAGGACACCATATATTTT.

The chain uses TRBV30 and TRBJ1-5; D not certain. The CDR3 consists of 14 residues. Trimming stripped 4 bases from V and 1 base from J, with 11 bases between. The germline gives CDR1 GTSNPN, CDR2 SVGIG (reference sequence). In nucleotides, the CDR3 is TGTGCCTGGAACCCCGGTGGAAGCAATCAGCCCCAGCATTTT. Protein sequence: CAWNPGGSNQPQHF.

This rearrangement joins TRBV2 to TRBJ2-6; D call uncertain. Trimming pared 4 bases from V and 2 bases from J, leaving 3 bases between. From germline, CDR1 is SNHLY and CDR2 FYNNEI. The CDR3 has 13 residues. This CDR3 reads CASSVAGANVLTF. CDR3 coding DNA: TGTGCCAGCAGTGTTGCTGGGGCCAACGTCCTGACTTTC.

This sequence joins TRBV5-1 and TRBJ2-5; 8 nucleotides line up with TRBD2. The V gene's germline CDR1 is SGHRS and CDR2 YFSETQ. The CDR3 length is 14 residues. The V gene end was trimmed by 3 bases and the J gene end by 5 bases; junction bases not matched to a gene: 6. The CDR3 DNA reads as TGCGCCAGCAGCTACCAAGCGGGGGAGGAGACCCAGTACTTC. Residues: CASSYQAGEETQYF.

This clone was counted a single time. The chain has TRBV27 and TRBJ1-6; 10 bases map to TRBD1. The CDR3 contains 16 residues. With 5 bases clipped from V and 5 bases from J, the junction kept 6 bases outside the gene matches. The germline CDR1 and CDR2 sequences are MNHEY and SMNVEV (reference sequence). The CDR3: CASSPGQGLHNSPLHF. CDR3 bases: TGTGCCAGCAGTCCGGGACAGGGGCTACATAATTCACCCCTCCACTTT.

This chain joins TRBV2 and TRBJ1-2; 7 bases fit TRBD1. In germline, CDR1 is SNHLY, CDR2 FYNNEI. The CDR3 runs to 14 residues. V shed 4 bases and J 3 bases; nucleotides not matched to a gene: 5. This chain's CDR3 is CASSGTGPDYGYTF. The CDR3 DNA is TGTGCCAGCAGTGGGACAGGCCCAGACTATGGCTACACCTTC.

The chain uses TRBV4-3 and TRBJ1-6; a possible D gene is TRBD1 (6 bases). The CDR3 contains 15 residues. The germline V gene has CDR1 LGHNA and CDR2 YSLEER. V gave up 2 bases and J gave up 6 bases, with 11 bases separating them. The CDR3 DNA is TGCGCCAGCAGCCAACAGGGGTTGGGTAATTCACCCCTCCACTTT. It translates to CASSQQGLGNSPLHF.

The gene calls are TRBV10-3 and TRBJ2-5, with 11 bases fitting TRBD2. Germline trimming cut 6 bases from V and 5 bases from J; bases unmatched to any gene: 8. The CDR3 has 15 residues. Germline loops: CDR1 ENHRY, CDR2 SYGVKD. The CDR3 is CAISPTSGMGETQYF. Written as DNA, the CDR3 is TGTGCCATCAGCCCGACTAGCGGGATGGGGGAGACCCAGTACTTC.

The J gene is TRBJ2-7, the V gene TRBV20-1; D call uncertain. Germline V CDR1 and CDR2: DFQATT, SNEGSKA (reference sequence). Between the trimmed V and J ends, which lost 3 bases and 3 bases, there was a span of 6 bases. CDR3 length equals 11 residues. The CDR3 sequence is CSASGDYEQYF. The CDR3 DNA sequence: TGCAGTGCTAGTGGGGACTACGAGCAGTACTTC.

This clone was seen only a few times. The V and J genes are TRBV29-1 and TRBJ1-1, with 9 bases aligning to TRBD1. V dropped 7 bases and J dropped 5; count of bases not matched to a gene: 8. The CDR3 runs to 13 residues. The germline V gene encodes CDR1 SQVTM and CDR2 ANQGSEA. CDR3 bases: TGCAGCGGTGACAGGGGGAGGGGGACTGAAGCTTTCTTT. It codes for CSGDRGRGTEAFF. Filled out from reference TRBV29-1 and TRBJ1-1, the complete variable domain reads SAVISQKPSRDICQRGTSLTIQCQVDSQVTMMFWYRQQPGQSLTLIATANQGSEATYESGFVIDKFPISRPNLTFSTLTVSNMSPEDSSIYLCSGDRGRGTEAFFGQGTRLTVV.

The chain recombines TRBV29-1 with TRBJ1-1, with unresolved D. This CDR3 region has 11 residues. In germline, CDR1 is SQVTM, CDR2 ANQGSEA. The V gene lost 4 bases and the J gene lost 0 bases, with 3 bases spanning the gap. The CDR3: CSVVMNTEAFF. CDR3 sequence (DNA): TGCAGCGTTGTTATGAACACTGAAGCTTTCTTT.

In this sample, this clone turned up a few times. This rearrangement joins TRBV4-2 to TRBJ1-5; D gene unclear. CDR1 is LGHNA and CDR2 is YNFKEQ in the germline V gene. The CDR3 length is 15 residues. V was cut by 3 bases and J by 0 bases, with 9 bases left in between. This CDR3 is CASSQRLNSNQPQHF. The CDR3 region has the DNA TGTGCCAGCAGCCAGCGGTTAAATAGCAATCAGCCCCAGCATTTT.

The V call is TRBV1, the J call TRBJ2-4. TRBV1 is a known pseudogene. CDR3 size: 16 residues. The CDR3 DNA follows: TGCACCAGCAGCCAAGGGGAGGACAGCCTCAAAAACATTCAGTACTTC. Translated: CTSSQGEDSLKNIQYF.

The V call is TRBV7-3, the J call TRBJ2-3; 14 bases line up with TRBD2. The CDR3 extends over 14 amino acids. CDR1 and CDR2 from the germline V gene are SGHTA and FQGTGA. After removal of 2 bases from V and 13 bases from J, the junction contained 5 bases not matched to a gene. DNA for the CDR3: TGTGCCAGCAGCTTATCGGGACTAGCGGGGGCAAAGTATTTT. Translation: CASSLSGLAGAKYF.

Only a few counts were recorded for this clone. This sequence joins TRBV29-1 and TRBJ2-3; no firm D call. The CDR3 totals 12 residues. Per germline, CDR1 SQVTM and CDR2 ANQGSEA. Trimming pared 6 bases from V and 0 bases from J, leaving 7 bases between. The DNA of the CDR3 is TGCAGCGTCCTCGAGAGCACAGATACGCAGTATTTT. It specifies CSVLESTDTQYF.

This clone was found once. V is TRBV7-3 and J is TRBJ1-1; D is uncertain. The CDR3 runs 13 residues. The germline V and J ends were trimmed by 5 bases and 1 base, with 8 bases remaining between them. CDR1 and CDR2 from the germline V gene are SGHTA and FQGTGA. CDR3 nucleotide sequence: TGTGCCAGCAGCAACTACAAGAACACTGAAGCTTTCTTT. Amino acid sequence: CASSNYKNTEAFF. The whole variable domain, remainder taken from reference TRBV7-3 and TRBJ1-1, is GAGVSQTPSNKVTEKGKYVELRCDPISGHTALYWYRQSLGQGPEFLIYFQGTGAADDSGLPNDRFFAVRPEGSVSTLKIQRTERGDSAVYLCASSNYKNTEAFFGQGTRLTVV.

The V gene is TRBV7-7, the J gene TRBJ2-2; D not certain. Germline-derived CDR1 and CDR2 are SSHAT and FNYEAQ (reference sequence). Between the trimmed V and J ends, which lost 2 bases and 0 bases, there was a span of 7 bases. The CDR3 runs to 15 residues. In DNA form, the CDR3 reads TGTGCCAGCAGCTTATTGGGGTCGAACACCGGGGAGCTGTTTTTT. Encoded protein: CASSLLGSNTGELFF.

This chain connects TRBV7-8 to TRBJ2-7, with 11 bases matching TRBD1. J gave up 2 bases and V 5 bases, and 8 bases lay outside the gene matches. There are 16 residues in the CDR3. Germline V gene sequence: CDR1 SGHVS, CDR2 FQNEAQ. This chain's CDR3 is CASSPRGTGGPYEQYF. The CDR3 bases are TGTGCCAGCAGCCCCCGAGGGACAGGGGGACCCTACGAGCAGTACTTC.

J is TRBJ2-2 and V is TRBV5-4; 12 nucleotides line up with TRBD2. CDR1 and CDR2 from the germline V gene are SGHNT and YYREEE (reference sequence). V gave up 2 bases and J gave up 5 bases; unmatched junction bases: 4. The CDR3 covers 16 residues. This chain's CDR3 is CASSFRLAGDTGELFF. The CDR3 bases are TGTGCCAGCAGCTTCCGACTAGCGGGGGATACCGGGGAGCTGTTTTTT.